The source of this T cell receptor beta chain is a study of blood T cell repertoires in COVID-19. Libraries were prepared by immunoSEQ multiplex PCR; TCRdb keeps only in-frame clonotypes and omits some of them. This table has about 140,000 clones, about 85% appearing once. The TCR was taken from a human donor in a cohort sampled during active COVID-19. The sequencing input was peripheral blood.

CDR3 residues: CSVDPTRGQAVDTQYF. Here the CDR3 DNA reads TGCAGCGTTGATCCCACCCGGGGACAGGCGGTAGATACGCAGTATTTT. The chain links TRBV29-1 to TRBJ2-3; 8 bases match TRBD1. The length of the CDR3 is 16 residues. Germline V gene lookup returns CDR1 SQVTM and CDR2 ANQGSEA. V was pared by 3 bases and J by 5 bases, with 13 bases of the junction left unmatched.